This note documents a single T cell receptor (beta chain) sequence. The length of the CDR3 is 12 residues. CDR1 and CDR2 (germline): MNHEY, SVGEGT. The V end lost 3 bases, the J end lost 4 bases, and 7 bases lay between the germline ends. Authors' analysis steps: Amplification from reference gene primers served as the basis for estimated nucleated cell counts. Method: immunoSEQ multiplex PCR; TCRdb's copy keeps in-frame clones and lacks some. That table gives V, J and clone size, and the DNA gave D and trimming. Altogether some 230,000 clones are present, 83% being singletons, with the ten largest covering roughly 7.4%. This record belongs to a study of blood T cell repertoires in COVID-19. About the study: Samples representing acute and convalescent COVID-19 were sourced from the United States, Italy and Spain. PBMCs, B-cell-depleted T cells, or T cells were the source of the cDNA or gDNA that made up the material.

Material for sequencing was peripheral blood. The sequence derives from a woman aged 50 to 60 with acute or convalescent COVID-19. The gene calls are TRBV6-2 or TRBV6-3 and TRBJ2-7; D is undetermined. The CDR3 DNA reads as TGTGCCAGCAGTTATTCTAAATACGAGCAGTACTTC. Amino acids: CASSYSKYEQYF.